The rows below give T cell receptor beta chains drawn from one sample of a study of regulatory T cells in long-lasting Graves disease. MiXCR, applied by TCRdb to the multiplex PCR reads, yields one record per CDR3 protein. The sample carries 350,000 to 500,000 distinct CDR3 sequences, roughly a fifth recorded once. The sequencing here drew on peripheral blood mononuclear cells (PBMCs), taken when the disease was refractory, from a patient treated with antithyroid drugs. The receptors come from a female donor with Graves disease. Both conserved end residues are part of each CDR3. The D gene is left open where the match is weak. The size field is filled for only some rows; it gives once, few, many or a size class.

>TRBV10-3|TRBJ2-5|many|TRBD1
CAIRGTGGDLETQYF
TGTGCCATCAGAGGGACAGGGGGCGATTTGGAGACCCAGTACTTC
>TRBV11-1|TRBJ2-4|many|NA
CASSRTESTQYF
TGTGCCAGCAGCCGGACCGAGTCTACTCAGTACTTC
>TRBV7-2|TRBJ1-5|NA|NA
CASSLSGLSNQPQHF
TGTGCCAGCAGCCTCTCGGGGCTCTCCAATCAGCCCCAGCATTTT
>TRBV29-1|TRBJ2-7|NA|NA
CSVVVRMGYEQYF
TGCAGCGTTGTGGTACGCATGGGTTACGAGCAGTACTTC
>TRBV2|TRBJ2-2|NA|NA
CASSQAPPRQSNTGELFF
TGCGCCAGCAGCCAAGCCCCCCCGAGGCAGTCGAACACCGGGGAGCTGTTTTTT
>TRBV13|TRBJ2-1|NA|NA
CASSPRQATLSYNEQFF
TGTGCCAGCAGCCCAAGACAGGCCACTTTGTCTTACAATGAGCAGTTCTTC
>TRBV7-2|TRBJ2-2|NA|NA
CASSSFGGATGELFF
TGTGCCAGCAGCTCCTTCGGGGGAGCAACCGGGGAGCTGTTTTTT
>TRBV5-4|TRBJ2-4|NA|NA
CASSLSPDRRDIQYF
TGTGCCAGCAGCTTGTCCCCGGACCGGAGGGACATTCAGTACTTC
>TRBV19|TRBJ1-1|NA|NA
CASSTFDSEGRAFF
TGTGCCAGTAGTACATTCGATTCGGAGGGGCGAGCTTTCTTT
>TRBV6-5|TRBJ2-7|few|TRBD1
CASSYAAGTGTHEQYF
TGTGCCAGCAGTTACGCCGCCGGGACAGGGACCCACGAGCAGTACTTC
>TRBV28|TRBJ2-5|many|NA
CASTNQETQYF
TGTGCCAGCACCAACCAAGAGACCCAGTACTTC
>TRBV20-1|TRBJ2-7|NA|TRBD2
CSARDRGGEQYF
TGCAGTGCTAGAGATCGCGGGGGCGAGCAGTACTTC
>TRBV7-7|TRBJ2-3|NA|TRBD1
CASSPTGVTDTQYF
TGTGCTAGCAGCCCAACAGGGGTCACAGATACGCAGTATTTT
>TRBV27|TRBJ1-2|many|TRBD1
CASSREGQGPGYTF
TGTGCCAGCAGTCGCGAGGGACAGGGGCCCGGCTACACCTTC
>TRBV20-1|TRBJ1-1|NA|NA
CSARDRGSTEAFF
TGCAGTGCTAGAGATCGAGGAAGCACTGAAGCTTTCTTT
>TRBV28|TRBJ2-5|NA|NA
CASKDVRTQETQYF
TGTGCCAGCAAGGACGTACGGACCCAAGAGACCCAGTACTTC
>TRBV18|TRBJ2-1|NA|NA
CASSLRDRAGRVLNEQFF
TGTGCCAGCTCACTCCGGGACAGGGCCGGGAGGGTTTTGAATGAGCAGTTCTTC
>TRBV2|TRBJ1-5|many|NA
CATRDQAGNQPQHF
TGTGCCACAAGGGATCAGGCCGGCAATCAGCCCCAGCATTTT
>TRBV24-1|TRBJ1-4|few|NA
CATSDSKDSYNEKLFF
TGTGCCACCAGTGATTCCAAAGACAGTTACAATGAAAAACTGTTTTTT
>TRBV29-1|TRBJ2-7|many|NA
CSVGQGRKEQYF
TGCAGCGTTGGGCAGGGGAGGAAAGAGCAGTACTTC
>TRBV20-1|TRBJ1-1|NA|NA
CSAPSSNPGPITEAFF
TGCAGTGCACCTTCCTCCAATCCGGGACCCATAACTGAAGCTTTCTTT
>TRBV9|TRBJ2-5|few|NA
CASSPTPQETQYF
TGTGCCAGCAGCCCTACCCCCCAAGAGACCCAGTACTTC
>TRBV28|TRBJ2-1|few|NA
CASSLAGSVSLVQFF
TGTGCCAGCAGTTTAGCGGGCAGTGTATCCCTCGTGCAGTTCTTC
>TRBV18|TRBJ1-1|many|NA
CASSPLISEAFF
TGTGCCAGCTCACCACTAATTTCGGAAGCTTTCTTT
>TRBV20-1|TRBJ1-1|many|TRBD1
CSAKPDRDRLNTEAFF
TGCAGTGCTAAACCAGACCGGGACAGGTTGAACACTGAAGCTTTCTTT
>TRBV28|TRBJ2-1|NA|NA
CASSPGAQNYNEQFF
TGTGCCAGCAGTCCAGGGGCTCAGAACTACAATGAGCAGTTCTTC